Below, 9 T cell receptor beta chains from the same sample are listed, as sequenced in a study of Ad26.COV2.S vaccination and SARS-CoV-2 variants. Sequenced by immunoSEQ multiplex PCR; TCRdb stores in-frame clones only, minus some. The sample consists of about 220,000 clones, around 89% of them appearing once. The treatment was: about 20 received Ad26.COV2.S at low or high dose, single or two shots; five or six received placebo; per-sample allocation not given. Sampling occurred on day 63 after the first vaccine or placebo injection. The material sequenced was peripheral blood, taken in a trial of Ad26.COV2.S vaccine versus placebo. All receptors come from a person between 18 and 60 years old who received the Ad26.COV2.S COVID-19 vaccine or a placebo.

This clone has just one count. The chain is built from TRBV10-3 and TRBJ2-7; 9 nucleotides line up with TRBD1. V dropped 11 bases and J dropped 6; count of bases not matched to a gene: 8. In germline, CDR1 is ENHRY, CDR2 SYGVKD. The CDR3 totals 12 residues. CDR3 in amino acids: CAAAQGAPEQYF. CDR3 bases: TGTGCCGCCGCACAGGGGGCCCCCGAGCAGTACTTC.

The V call is TRBV7-3, the J call TRBJ2-1; no clear D. V gave up 3 bases and J gave up 7 bases, with 4 bases separating them. CDR1 and CDR2 from the germline V gene are SGHTA and FQGTGA. The CDR3 loop spans 11 amino acids. CDR3 DNA sequence: TGTGCCAGCAGCTTGGCAAATGAGCAGTTCTTC. Translating it yields CASSLANEQFF.

This chain joins TRBV24-1 and TRBJ2-2, with 13 positions matching TRBD2. The germline V gene has CDR1 KGHDR and CDR2 SFDVKD. The CDR3 covers 18 residues. The V gene end was trimmed by 3 bases and the J gene end by 5 bases; junction bases not matched to a gene: 8. The CDR3 DNA follows: TGTGCCACCAGTGATCCCCGACTAGCGGGAGGCCAAACCGGGGAGCTGTTTTTT. It is translated as CATSDPRLAGGQTGELFF.

The chain combines TRBV13 with TRBJ1-1; 8 bases agree with TRBD1. The CDR3 totals 15 residues. V shed 5 bases, J shed 2 bases, and the junction held 7 bases outside the gene matches. Germline values: CDR1 PRHDT, CDR2 FYEKMQ (reference sequence). CDR3 DNA: TGTGCCAGCAGCCCACAGGGGGTCCTTAACACTGAAGCTTTCTTT. Translating gives CASSPQGVLNTEAFF.

The chain carries TRBV28 and TRBJ1-4; 7 bases map to TRBD1. J gave up 5 bases and V 6 bases, and 12 bases lay outside the gene matches. The CDR3 spans 16 residues. Germline lookup yields CDR1 MDHEN and CDR2 SYDVKM. The CDR3, as DNA: TGTGCCAGCAGCCTTACCGACAGGGTGTCAAATGAAAAACTGTTTTTT. Amino acid sequence: CASSLTDRVSNEKLFF.

The chain employs TRBV6-5 and TRBJ2-1; 12 bases align to TRBD1. CDR3 length: 14 amino acids. CDR1 and CDR2 (germline): MNHEY, SVGAGI. The junction had 5 bases not matched to a gene; V was cut back by 6 bases and J by 8 bases. The CDR3 DNA follows: TGTGCCAGCAGCCTGGGGACAGGGGGCGATGAGCAGTTCTTC. Its translation is CASSLGTGGDEQFF.

The chain employs TRBV30 and TRBJ1-3; D may be TRBD1 (6 bases). V was shortened by 3 bases and J by 0 bases, with 12 bases between the two germline ends. CDR1 and CDR2 from the germline V gene are GTSNPN and SVGIG (reference sequence). CDR3 size: 15 residues. The CDR3 protein is CAWSGTGFSGNTIYF. As DNA, the CDR3 is TGTGCCTGGAGCGGAACAGGGTTCTCTGGAAACACCATATATTTT.

The chain uses TRBV24-1 and TRBJ1-2; D not certain. Germline CDR1 KGHDR, CDR2 SFDVKD. The CDR3 runs 12 residues. Between the trimmed V and J ends, which lost 0 bases and 7 bases, there was a span of 5 bases. The CDR3 sequence is CATSDLWSGYTF. The CDR3 DNA sequence: TGTGCCACCAGTGATTTGTGGAGTGGCTACACCTTC.

The rearrangement uses TRBV28 and TRBJ2-7; D is perhaps TRBD1 (6 bases). V was pared by 7 bases and J by 2 bases, with 18 bases between. The length of the CDR3 is 15 residues. CDR1 is MDHEN and CDR2 is SYDVKM in the germline V gene. The CDR3 sequence: CASMSPRGFAYEQYF. The CDR3 region has the DNA TGTGCCAGCATGTCCCCCAGGGGATTCGCCTACGAGCAGTACTTC.